This T cell receptor (beta chain) was captured by sequencing in a study of T cell repertoires in cytomegalovirus infection. On the study more broadly: Both CMV infection and a matching HLA type were indicated by public TCR beta signatures.

About this clonotype: What it recognizes is unknown.

The J segment lost 4 bases and the V segment lost 8 bases, leaving 10 bases of the junction unmatched. The CDR3 loop spans 16 amino acids. Study-wide findings and caveats: HLA-C-restricted CMV-specific TCR beta clonotypes prevailed in the ex vivo response.

TCRdb recomputed calls from the reads with MiXCR, one row per CDR3 protein. Of roughly 760,000 distinct CDR3 sequences in the sample, about a third were seen once. The origin of this receptor is a human donor in good health (CMV status not recorded). Some clones in this sample may be carry-over from other donors' samples. Material: PBMCs. The genes are TRBV5-3 and TRBJ2-7; the match to TRBD2 covers 15 bases. TRBV5-3 is marked as an open reading frame, function uncertain. The CDR3 region has the DNA TGTGCCAGCAGCAGGACTAGCGGGAGGGGTATGTACGAGCAGTACTTC. Translating gives CASSRTSGRGMYEQYF.